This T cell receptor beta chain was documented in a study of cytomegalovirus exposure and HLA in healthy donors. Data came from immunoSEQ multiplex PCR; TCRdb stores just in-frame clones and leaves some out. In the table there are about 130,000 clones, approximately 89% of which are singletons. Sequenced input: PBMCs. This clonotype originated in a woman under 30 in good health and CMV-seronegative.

The CDR3 DNA reads TGTGCCAGCAGCCCGGAGCGGGGTGGCAATCAGCCCCAGCATTTT. Its protein product is CASSPERGGNQPQHF. This chain uses TRBV11-2 with TRBJ1-5; no definite D call. Germline V CDR1 and CDR2: SGHAT, FQNNGV. Between the trimmed V and J ends, which lost 5 bases and 2 bases, there was a span of 13 bases. The CDR3 runs 15 residues.